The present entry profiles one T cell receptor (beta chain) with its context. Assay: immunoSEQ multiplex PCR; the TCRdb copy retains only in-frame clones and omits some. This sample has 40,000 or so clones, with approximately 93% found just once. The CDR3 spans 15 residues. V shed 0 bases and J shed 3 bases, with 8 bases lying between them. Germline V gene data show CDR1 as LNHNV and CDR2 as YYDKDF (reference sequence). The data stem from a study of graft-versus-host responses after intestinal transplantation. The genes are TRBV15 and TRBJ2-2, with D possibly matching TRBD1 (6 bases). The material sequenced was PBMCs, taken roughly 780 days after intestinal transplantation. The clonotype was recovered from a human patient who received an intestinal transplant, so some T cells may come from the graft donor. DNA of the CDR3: TGTGCCACCAGCAGAGATACAGGGTACACCGGGGAGCTGTTTTTT. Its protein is CATSRDTGYTGELFF. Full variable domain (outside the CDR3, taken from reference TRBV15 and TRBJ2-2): DAMVIQNPRYQVTQFGKPVTLSCSQTLNHNVMYWYQQKSSQAPKLLFHYYDKDFNNEADTPDNFQSRRPNTSFCFLDIRSPGLGDTAMYLCATSRDTGYTGELFFGEGSRLTVL.